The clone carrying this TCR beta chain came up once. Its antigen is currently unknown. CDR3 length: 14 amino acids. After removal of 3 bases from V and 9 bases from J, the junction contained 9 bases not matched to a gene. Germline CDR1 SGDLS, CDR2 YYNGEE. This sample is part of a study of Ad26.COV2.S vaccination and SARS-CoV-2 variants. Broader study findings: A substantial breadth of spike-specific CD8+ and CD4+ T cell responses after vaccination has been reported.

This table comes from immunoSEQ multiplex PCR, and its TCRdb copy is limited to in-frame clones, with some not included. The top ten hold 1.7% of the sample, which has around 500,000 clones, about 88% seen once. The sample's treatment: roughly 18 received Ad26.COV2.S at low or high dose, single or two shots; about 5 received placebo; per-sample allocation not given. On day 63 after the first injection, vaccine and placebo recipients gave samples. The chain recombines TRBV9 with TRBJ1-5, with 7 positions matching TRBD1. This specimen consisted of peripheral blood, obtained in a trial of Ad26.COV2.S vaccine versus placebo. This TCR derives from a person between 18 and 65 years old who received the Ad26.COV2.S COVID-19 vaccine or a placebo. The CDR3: CASSATGPGGPQHF. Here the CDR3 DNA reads TGTGCCAGCAGCGCAACAGGGCCAGGGGGGCCCCAGCATTTT.